These 23 T cell receptor beta chains were sequenced from one sample in a study of blood T cell repertoires in COVID-19. Using immunoSEQ multiplex PCR, the repertoire was profiled, and TCRdb retains in-frame clones only, with some absent. The sample lists some 300,000 clones, approximately 90% seen once, with over 5% in the top ten. Material: peripheral blood. Receptors originate from a woman in her forties or fifties with COVID-19, enrolled during active disease.

The rearrangement joins TRBV19 to TRBJ2-7; 9 bases are shared with TRBD1. The germline CDR1 and CDR2 sequences are LNHDA and SQIVND (reference sequence). V gave up 3 bases and J gave up 3 bases; unmatched junction bases: 9. CDR3 length equals 16 residues. CDR3 DNA: TGTGCCAGTAGTATGGGTACAGGGGGCCAATTCTACGAGCAGTACTTC. Amino acid sequence: CASSMGTGGQFYEQYF.

The chain recombines TRBV7-8 with TRBJ2-5, with a weak D call TRBD1 (5 bases). Deletions cut 1 base from V and 5 bases from J, with 11 bases between. This CDR3 is built from 14 residues. Per the germline V gene, CDR1 is SGHVS and CDR2 is FQNEAQ. CDR3 in amino acids: CASSLVQGRETQYF. The CDR3 DNA sequence: TGTGCCAGCAGCTTAGTTCAGGGTCGGGAGACCCAGTACTTC.

The rearrangement links TRBV27 to TRBJ1-5, with TRBD1 matching over 12 bases. This CDR3 contains 15 residues. The junction had 6 bases not matched to a gene; V was cut back by 6 bases and J by 6 bases. CDR1 MNHEY and CDR2 SMNVEV come from the germline V gene (reference sequence). The CDR3 nucleotides read TGTGCCAGCAGCCCAGGGACAGGGGGCGTTCAGCCCCAGCATTTT. Protein: CASSPGTGGVQPQHF.

Only a few counts were recorded for this clone. The genes are TRBV4-1 and TRBJ1-2, with D hard to call. The CDR3 totals 15 residues. CDR1 and CDR2 from the germline V gene are MGHRA and YSYEKL. V was trimmed by 1 base and J by 7 bases, leaving 16 bases between them. The CDR3 loop is CASSQVKVGGSGYTF. Here the CDR3 DNA reads TGCGCCAGCAGCCAAGTGAAAGTGGGAGGGAGTGGCTACACCTTC.

This clone appeared once. The genes are TRBV5-1 and TRBJ2-1; 7 nucleotides agree with TRBD2. With 6 bases clipped from V and 3 bases from J, the junction kept 6 bases outside the gene matches. CDR3 length: 14 residues. Germline V gene data show CDR1 as SGHRS and CDR2 as YFSETQ. CDR3 sequence (DNA): TGCGCCAGCACAGAGCGGGAAATCTACAATGAGCAGTTCTTC. Translated, it gives CASTEREIYNEQFF.

The chain recombines TRBV10-2 with TRBJ1-1, with TRBD1 as a possible D gene (6 bases). The ends were cut back, 7 bases at V and 0 bases at J, with 9 bases in the middle. The CDR3 loop spans 13 amino acids. CDR1 and CDR2 from the germline V gene are WSHSY and SAAADI. The CDR3 sequence is CASTWDMNTEAFF. The CDR3 DNA sequence: TGCGCCAGCACCTGGGACATGAACACTGAAGCTTTCTTT.

The chain uses TRBV25-1 and TRBJ2-1; D call uncertain. The CDR3 has 14 amino acids. V lost 4 bases, J lost 1 base, and 8 bases lay in between. Germline CDR1 MGHDK, CDR2 SYGVNS. The CDR3 sequence is CASSGLISYNEQFF. CDR3 nucleotide sequence: TGTGCCAGCAGTGGACTCATTTCCTACAATGAGCAGTTCTTC.

The chain joins TRBV25-1 to TRBJ1-2, with D unclear. The CDR3 totals 13 residues. V lost 4 bases and J lost 8, with 14 bases in between. From germline, CDR1 is MGHDK and CDR2 SYGVNS. CDR3 in DNA: TGTGCCAGCAGTGCTCAGCTCGCGGGGGGCTACACCTTC. This encodes CASSAQLAGGYTF.

The chain has TRBV6-6 and TRBJ1-2, with unresolved D. Germline-derived CDR1 and CDR2 are MNHNY and SVGAGI (reference sequence). Trimming shortened V by 4 bases and J by 4 bases, and 10 bases separated the two germline ends. This CDR3 has 13 residues. CDR3 in amino acids: CASSFVPTYGYTF. The CDR3 DNA follows: TGTGCCAGCAGTTTTGTACCTACCTATGGCTACACCTTC.

V and J are TRBV18 and TRBJ2-7; D unresolved. The germline CDR1 and CDR2 sequences are KGHSH and LQKENI. The V gene lost 0 bases and the J gene lost 7 bases, with 10 bases spanning the gap. This CDR3 is 13 amino acids long. The CDR3 loop is CASSPPSYREQYF. CDR3 in DNA: TGTGCCAGCTCACCACCCTCTTATCGGGAGCAGTACTTC. The full variable domain, rest sourced from reference TRBV18 and TRBJ2-7, is NAGVMQNPRHLVRRRGQEARLRCSPMKGHSHVYWYRQLPEEGLKFMVYLQKENIIDESGMPKERFSAEFPKEGPSILRIQQVVRGDSAAYFCASSPPSYREQYFGPGTRLTVT.

This chain links TRBV11-3 with TRBJ2-1, with 10 nucleotides matching TRBD2. The CDR3 length is 16 residues. After removal of 5 bases from V and 2 bases from J, the junction contained 6 bases not matched to a gene. The germline CDR1 and CDR2 sequences are SGHNT and YENEEA. Written as DNA, the CDR3 is TGTGCCAGCAGCCCTCGGACTAGCGGAACCTACAATGAGCAGTTCTTC. Residues: CASSPRTSGTYNEQFF.

V and J are TRBV18 and TRBJ2-2; D is possibly TRBD1 (5 bases). The CDR3 is made up of 16 amino acids. The germline V and J ends were trimmed by 0 bases and 6 bases, with 14 bases remaining between them. Germline V lookup: CDR1 KGHSH, CDR2 LQKENI. The CDR3 spells CASSPPQGTISGELFF. The CDR3, as DNA: TGTGCCAGCTCACCACCGCAGGGTACTATTTCCGGGGAGCTGTTTTTT.

The chain is built from TRBV21-1 and TRBJ2-5; the table calls TRBD2, which could not be checked here. TRBV21-1 is recorded as a pseudogene. The length of the CDR3 is 15 residues. For the CDR3, the DNA is TGTGCCAGCATGCAAGGGAAGGGGGGGACGGAGACCCAGTACTTC. Translated: CASMQGKGGTETQYF.

The CDR3 is CASSPSRQGFRKTQYF. CDR3 nucleotides: TGTGCCAGCAGCCCCTCAAGACAGGGGTTTAGGAAGACCCAGTACTTC. The genes are TRBV5-4 and TRBJ2-5, with 8 bases matching TRBD1. Trimming took 4 bases from V and 6 from J; bases not matched to a gene: 14. Germline CDR1 is SGHNT and CDR2 is YYREEE (reference sequence). The CDR3 sequence is 16 residues long.

The chain employs TRBV11-3 and TRBJ2-1, with 8 bases lining up with TRBD1. The CDR3 runs to 15 residues. Losses at the gene ends were 3 bases for V and 8 bases for J; bases not matched to a gene: 9. Germline V lookup: CDR1 SGHNT, CDR2 YENEEA. CDR3 in amino acids: CASSLSRGRWDEQFF. The CDR3, as DNA: TGTGCCAGCAGCTTGTCCAGGGGGCGTTGGGATGAGCAGTTCTTC.

The V and J genes are TRBV6-2 or TRBV6-3 and TRBJ2-1; TRBD1 aligns across 11 bases. CDR1 and CDR2 (germline): MNHEY, SVGEGT. The CDR3 spans 15 residues. J lost 6 bases, V lost 5 bases, and 6 bases had no gene match. The CDR3 nucleotides are TGTGCCAGCAGTGACAGGACAGGGGGCTTCAATGAGCAGTTCTTC. Translated: CASSDRTGGFNEQFF.

In its sample, this clone was seen once. V and J are TRBV5-5 and TRBJ2-5, with D maybe TRBD2 (6 bases). Per germline, CDR1 SGHKS and CDR2 YYEKEE (reference sequence). The germline V and J ends were trimmed by 1 base and 5 bases, with 12 bases remaining between them. The CDR3 runs to 14 residues. In nucleotides, the CDR3 is TGTGCCAGCAGCTTGACAGCTGGAGGGGAGACCCAGTACTTC. Translated: CASSLTAGGETQYF.

The count of this clone is one. The chain has TRBV27 and TRBJ2-6; 9 nucleotides agree with TRBD2. Germline assignment: CDR1 MNHEY and CDR2 SMNVEV (reference sequence). Trimming took 5 bases from V and 0 from J; bases not matched to a gene: 14. The CDR3 spans 20 residues. The CDR3 DNA is TGTGCCAGCAGTCCCCTCTCTTCCGGACTAGCGAGCTCTGGGGCCAACGTCCTGACTTTC. It translates to CASSPLSSGLASSGANVLTF.

The V call is TRBV7-3, the J call TRBJ2-2; no firm D call. This CDR3 contains 16 residues. Germline V gene sequence: CDR1 SGHTA, CDR2 FQGTGA. Trimming removed 1 base from V and 2 bases from J, with 11 bases in between. The CDR3 sequence is CASSLSSQINTGELFF. The CDR3 DNA sequence: TGTGCCAGCAGCTTAAGTTCGCAGATCAACACCGGGGAGCTGTTTTTT.

J is TRBJ1-5 and V is TRBV10-1; TRBD1 is a possible D gene (5 bases). This CDR3 is built from 12 residues. Germline values: CDR1 WNHNN, CDR2 SYGVQD (reference sequence). The germline V and J ends were trimmed by 6 bases and 4 bases, with 7 bases remaining between them. The CDR3 coding sequence is TGCGCCAGCAGGCAGGGAAATCAGCCCCAGCATTTT. Its translation: CASRQGNQPQHF.

Many counts were recorded for this clone. This chain links TRBV7-3 with TRBJ2-1; possibly TRBD2 for D (5 bases). Trimming pared 2 bases from V and 8 bases from J, leaving 16 bases between. The CDR3 extends over 15 amino acids. The V gene's germline CDR1 is SGHTA and CDR2 FQGTGA. This chain's CDR3 is CASSLLRGSIDEQFF. CDR3 nucleotide sequence: TGTGCCAGCAGCTTACTCCGAGGGAGTATAGATGAGCAGTTCTTC.

This chain joins TRBV18 and TRBJ1-5; D unclear. Trimming took off 3 bases at V and 6 bases at J, with 9 bases between the two ends. CDR3 length: 13 amino acids. The germline V gene has CDR1 KGHSH and CDR2 LQKENI. CDR3 protein: CASSPSVGQPQHF. For the CDR3, the DNA is TGTGCCAGCTCACCCTCAGTTGGTCAGCCCCAGCATTTT.

With regard to this clone: Other DNA sequences in the sample encode the same CDR3. The chain is built from TRBV18 and TRBJ2-3; 7 nucleotides agree with TRBD1. The CDR3 runs to 14 residues. Trimming at V came to 3 bases and at J to 1 base, leaving 1 base not matched to a gene. Germline CDR1 KGHSH, CDR2 LQKENI. The CDR3 spells CASSPTGRTDTQYF. The CDR3 region has the DNA TGTGCCAGCTCACCGACAGGGCGCACAGATACGCAGTATTTT.